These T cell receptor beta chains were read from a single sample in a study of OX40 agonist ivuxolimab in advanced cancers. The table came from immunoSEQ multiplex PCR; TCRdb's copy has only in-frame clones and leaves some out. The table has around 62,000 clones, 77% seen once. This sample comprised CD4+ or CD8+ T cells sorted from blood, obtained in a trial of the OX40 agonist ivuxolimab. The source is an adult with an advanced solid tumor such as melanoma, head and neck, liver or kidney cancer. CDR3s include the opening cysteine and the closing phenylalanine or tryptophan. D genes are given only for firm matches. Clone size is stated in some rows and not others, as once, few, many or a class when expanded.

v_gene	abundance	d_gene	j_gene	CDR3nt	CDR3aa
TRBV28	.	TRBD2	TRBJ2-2	TGTGCCAGCAGTTTATGGGGGACTAGCCGTACTCCAGCCGTGAACACCGGGGAGCTGTTTTTT	CASSLWGTSRTPAVNTGELFF
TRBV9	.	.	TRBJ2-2	TGTGCCAGCAGCGTAGATGGGGCGAACACCGGGGAGCTGTTTTTT	CASSVDGANTGELFF
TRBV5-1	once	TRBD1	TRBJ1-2	TGCGCCAGCAGCTTAAATCCGGGTAGGGGGCAGTTGGAGAATGGCTACACCTTC	CASSLNPGRGQLENGYTF
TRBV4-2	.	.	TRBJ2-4	TGTGCCAGCAGCCTAGGACAGTATGGAAACATTCAGTACTTC	CASSLGQYGNIQYF
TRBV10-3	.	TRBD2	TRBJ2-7	TGTGCCATCAGCCGGGGACTAGCGGGAGATATGGGGGGCGAGCAGTACTTC	CAISRGLAGDMGGEQYF
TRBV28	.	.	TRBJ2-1	TGTGCCAGCAGTTTTACGGCGGGGACATCGGCCTACAATGAGCAGTTCTTC	CASSFTAGTSAYNEQFF
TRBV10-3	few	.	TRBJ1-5	TGTGCCATCCGTGACGGGTATCAGCCCCAGCATTTT	CAIRDGYQPQHF
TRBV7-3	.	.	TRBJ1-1	TGTGCCAGCAGCTTATTGGGGGGTACTGAAGCTTTCTTT	CASSLLGGTEAFF
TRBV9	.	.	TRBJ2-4	TGTGCCAGCAGCCCAAAGGGGGGACACGCACTAGCCAAAAACATTCAGTACTTC	CASSPKGGHALAKNIQYF
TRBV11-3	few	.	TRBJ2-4	TGTGCCAGCAGCCCAACGCACACCGGGGCCAAAAACATTCAGTACTTC	CASSPTHTGAKNIQYF
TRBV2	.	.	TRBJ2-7	TGTGCCAGCAGCGAGGTAAACGAGCAGTACTTC	CASSEVNEQYF
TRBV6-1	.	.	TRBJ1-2	TGTGCCAGCAGTATAACAGGAGAATATGGCTACACCTTC	CASSITGEYGYTF
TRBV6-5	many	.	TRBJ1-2	TGTGCCAGCAGCTATCAGGGGTTCGGCTACACCTTC	CASSYQGFGYTF
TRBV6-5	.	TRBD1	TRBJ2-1	TGTGCCAGCAGTTACGGGACAGGGATCTCCTACAATGAGCAGTTCTTC	CASSYGTGISYNEQFF
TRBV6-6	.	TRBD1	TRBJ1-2	TGTGCCAGCATCTACGCTCCGACAGGGGTATATGGCTACACCTTC	CASIYAPTGVYGYTF
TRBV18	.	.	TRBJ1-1	TGTGCCAGCTCACCACCGGCAGTGAACACTGAAGCTTTCTTT	CASSPPAVNTEAFF
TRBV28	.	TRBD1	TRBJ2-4	TGTGCCAGCAGTTTAAGGTCTCAGGGGGCTGACATTCAGTACTTC	CASSLRSQGADIQYF